This T cell receptor beta chain was identified in a study of T cell responses to AZD1222 COVID-19 vaccine. This clone occurred once. Clones were read by immunoSEQ multiplex PCR, and TCRdb kept only the in-frame ones, dropping some. Here the sample spans over 100,000 clones, about 88% being singletons. This CDR3 contains 14 residues. The V end was cut by 3 bases, the J end by 0 bases, with 9 bases between. The germline CDR1 and CDR2 sequences are LGHDT and YNNKEL (reference sequence). Sequencing used peripheral blood, obtained on day 0 of AZD1222 vaccination. The receptor comes from an adult in good health. This sequence joins TRBV3-1 (or the pseudogene TRBV3-2) and TRBJ2-7, with D possibly being TRBD1 or TRBD2 (5 bases each). The CDR3 here is CASSQGDVSYEQYF. The CDR3 DNA is TGTGCCAGCAGCCAGGGGGACGTCTCCTACGAGCAGTACTTC.